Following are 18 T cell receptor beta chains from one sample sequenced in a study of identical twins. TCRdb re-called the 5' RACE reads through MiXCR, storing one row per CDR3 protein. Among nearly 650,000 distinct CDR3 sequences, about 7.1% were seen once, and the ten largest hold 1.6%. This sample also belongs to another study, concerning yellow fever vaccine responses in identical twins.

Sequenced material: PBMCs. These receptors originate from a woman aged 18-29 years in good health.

The CDR3 loop reads CASSLDRLAALNEQFF. CDR3 DNA: TGTGCCAGCAGCTTAGATAGGCTAGCGGCCCTCAATGAGCAGTTCTTC. This rearrangement joins TRBV11-3 to TRBJ2-1, with 7 nucleotides matching TRBD2. Germline loops: CDR1 SGHNT, CDR2 YENEEA. J was trimmed by 6 bases and V by 0 bases; bases with no gene match: 8. The CDR3 has 16 amino acids.

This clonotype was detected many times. DNA of the CDR3: TGTGCCAGCAGCCCTCGGCCTAGCTCCTACAATGAGCAGTTCTTC. Translating it yields CASSPRPSSYNEQFF. This sequence joins TRBV12-3 or TRBV12-4 and TRBJ2-1; no clear D gene. CDR3 length equals 15 residues. Trimming shortened V by 6 bases and J by 0 bases, and 12 bases separated the two germline ends.

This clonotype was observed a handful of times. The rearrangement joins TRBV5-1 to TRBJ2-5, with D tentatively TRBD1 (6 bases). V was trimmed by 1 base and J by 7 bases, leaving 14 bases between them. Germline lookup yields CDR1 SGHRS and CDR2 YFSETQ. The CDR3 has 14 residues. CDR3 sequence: CASSLRTDVVTQYF. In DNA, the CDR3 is TGCGCCAGCAGCTTGAGGACAGATGTAGTGACCCAGTACTTC.

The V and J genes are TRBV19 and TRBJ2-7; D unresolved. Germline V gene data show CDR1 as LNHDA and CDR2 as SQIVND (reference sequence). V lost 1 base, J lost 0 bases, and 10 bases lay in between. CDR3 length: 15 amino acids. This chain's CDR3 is CASSIVGVSSYEQYF. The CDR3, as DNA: TGTGCCAGTAGTATAGTTGGGGTAAGCTCCTACGAGCAGTACTTC.

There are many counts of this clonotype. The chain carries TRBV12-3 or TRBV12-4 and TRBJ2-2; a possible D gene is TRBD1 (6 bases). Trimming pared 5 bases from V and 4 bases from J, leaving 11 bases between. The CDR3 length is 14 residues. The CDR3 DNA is TGTGCCAGCAGTCCAGGGGCGGGCACCGGGGAGCTGTTTTTT. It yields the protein CASSPGAGTGELFF.

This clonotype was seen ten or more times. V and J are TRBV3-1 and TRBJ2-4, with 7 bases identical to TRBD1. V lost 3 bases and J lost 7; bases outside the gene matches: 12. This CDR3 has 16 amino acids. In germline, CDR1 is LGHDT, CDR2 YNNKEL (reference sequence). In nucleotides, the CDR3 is TGTGCCAGCAGCCACGCGGCGACGACAGGGATTAACATTCAGTACTTC. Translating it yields CASSHAATTGINIQYF. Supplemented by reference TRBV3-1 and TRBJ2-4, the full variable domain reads DTAVSQTPKYLVTQMGNDKSIKCEQNLGHDTMYWYKQDSKKFLKIMFSYNNKELIINETVPNRFSPKSPDKAHLNLHINSLELGDSAVYFCASSHAATTGINIQYFGAGTRLSVL.

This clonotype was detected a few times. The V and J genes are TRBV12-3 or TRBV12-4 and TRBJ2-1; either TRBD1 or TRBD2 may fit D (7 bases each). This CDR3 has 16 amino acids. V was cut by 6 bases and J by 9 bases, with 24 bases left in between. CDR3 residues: CASSPTGLPNRGEQFF. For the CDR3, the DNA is TGTGCCAGCAGCCCAACGGGACTACCTAACAGGGGTGAGCAGTTCTTC.

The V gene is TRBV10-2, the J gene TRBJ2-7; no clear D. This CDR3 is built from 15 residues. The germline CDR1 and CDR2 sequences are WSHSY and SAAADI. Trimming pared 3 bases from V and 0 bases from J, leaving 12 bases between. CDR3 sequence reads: CASSEGEVPSYEQYV. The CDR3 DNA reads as TGCGCCAGCAGTGAAGGAGAGGTACCCTCCTACGAGCAGTACGTC.

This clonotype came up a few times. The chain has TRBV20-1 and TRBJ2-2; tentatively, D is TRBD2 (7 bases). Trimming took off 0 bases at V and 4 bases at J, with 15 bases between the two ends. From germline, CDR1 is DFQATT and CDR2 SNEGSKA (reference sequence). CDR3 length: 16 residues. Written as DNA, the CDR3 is TGCAGTGCTAGAGATGGGGGGGCCCAGGTCACCGGGGAGCTGTTTTTT. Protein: CSARDGGAQVTGELFF.

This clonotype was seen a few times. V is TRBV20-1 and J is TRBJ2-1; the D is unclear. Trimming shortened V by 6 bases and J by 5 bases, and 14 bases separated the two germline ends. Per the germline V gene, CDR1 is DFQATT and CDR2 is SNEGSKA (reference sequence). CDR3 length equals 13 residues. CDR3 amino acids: CSAPGLTHNEQFF. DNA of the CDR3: TGCAGTGCCCCGGGCCTAACCCACAATGAGCAGTTCTTC.

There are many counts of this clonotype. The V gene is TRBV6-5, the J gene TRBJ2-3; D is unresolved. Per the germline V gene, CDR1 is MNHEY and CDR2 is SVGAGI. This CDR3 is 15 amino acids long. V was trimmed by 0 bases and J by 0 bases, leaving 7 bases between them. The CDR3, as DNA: TGTGCCAGCAGTTACTCAGGCTCTAGCACAGATACGCAGTATTTT. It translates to CASSYSGSSTDTQYF.

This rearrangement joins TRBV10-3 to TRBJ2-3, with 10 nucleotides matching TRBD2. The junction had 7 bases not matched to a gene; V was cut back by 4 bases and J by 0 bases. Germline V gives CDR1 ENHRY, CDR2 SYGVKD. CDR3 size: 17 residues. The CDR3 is CAISGLAGRASTDTQYF. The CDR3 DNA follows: TGTGCCATCAGTGGACTAGCGGGCCGTGCTAGCACAGATACGCAGTATTTT.

CDR3 in DNA: TGTGCCACCAGCAGAGATTCGGGGGACACTGAAGCTTTCTTT. This sequence encodes CATSRDSGDTEAFF. The V gene is TRBV15, the J gene TRBJ1-1, with D possibly being TRBD1 (5 bases). Germline V gene sequence: CDR1 LNHNV, CDR2 YYDKDF (reference sequence). CDR3 length: 14 amino acids. V was clipped by 0 bases and J by 3 bases, with 8 bases between them.

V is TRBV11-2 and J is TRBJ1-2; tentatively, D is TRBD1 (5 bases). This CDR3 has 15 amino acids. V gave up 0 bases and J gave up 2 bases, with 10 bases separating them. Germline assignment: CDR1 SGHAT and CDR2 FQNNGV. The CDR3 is CASSLDRGNNYGYTF. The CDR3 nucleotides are TGTGCCAGCAGCTTAGATCGGGGGAACAACTATGGCTACACCTTC.

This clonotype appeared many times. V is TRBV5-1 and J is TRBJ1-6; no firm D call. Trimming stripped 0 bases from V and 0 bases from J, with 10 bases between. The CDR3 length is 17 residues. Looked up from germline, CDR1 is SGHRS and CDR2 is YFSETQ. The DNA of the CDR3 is TGCGCCAGCAGCTTGGCGGCAGCGAGCTCCTATAATTCACCCCTCCACTTT. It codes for CASSLAAASSYNSPLHF.

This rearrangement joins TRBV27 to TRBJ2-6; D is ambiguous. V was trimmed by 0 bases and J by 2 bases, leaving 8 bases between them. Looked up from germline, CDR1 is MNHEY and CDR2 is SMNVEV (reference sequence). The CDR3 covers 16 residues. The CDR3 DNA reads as TGTGCCAGCAGTTTATCTATGGCGGCTGGGGCCAACGTCCTGACTTTC. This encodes CASSLSMAAGANVLTF.

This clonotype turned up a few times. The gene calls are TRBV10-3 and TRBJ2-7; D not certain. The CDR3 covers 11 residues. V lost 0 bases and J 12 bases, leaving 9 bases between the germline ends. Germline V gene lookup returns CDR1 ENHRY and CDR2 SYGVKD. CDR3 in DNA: TGTGCCATCAGTGAGTCGATCACGCGGTACTTC. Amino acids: CAISESITRYF.

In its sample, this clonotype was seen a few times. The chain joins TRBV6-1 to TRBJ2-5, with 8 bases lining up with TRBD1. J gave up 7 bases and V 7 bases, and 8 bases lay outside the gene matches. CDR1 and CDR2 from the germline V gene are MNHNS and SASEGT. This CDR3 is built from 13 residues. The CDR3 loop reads CASTTDRGGTQYF. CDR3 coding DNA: TGTGCCAGCACCACCGACAGGGGAGGGACCCAGTACTTC.